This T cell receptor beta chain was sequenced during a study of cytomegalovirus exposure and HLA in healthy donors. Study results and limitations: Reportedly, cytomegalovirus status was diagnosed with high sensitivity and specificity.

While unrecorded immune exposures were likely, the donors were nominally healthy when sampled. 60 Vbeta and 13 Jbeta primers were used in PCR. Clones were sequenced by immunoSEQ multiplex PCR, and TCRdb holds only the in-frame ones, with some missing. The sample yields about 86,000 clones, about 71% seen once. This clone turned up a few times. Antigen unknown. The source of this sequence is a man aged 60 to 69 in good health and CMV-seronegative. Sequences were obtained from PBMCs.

CDR3 region: CSVGYRGDTEAFF. The CDR3 DNA reads as TGCAGCGTCGGATACAGGGGAGACACTGAAGCTTTCTTT. The chain uses TRBV29-1 and TRBJ1-1; 7 bases line up with TRBD1. The CDR3 loop spans 13 amino acids. V trimming: 6 bases; J trimming: 3 bases; junction bases outside the gene matches: 7. The germline V gene has CDR1 SQVTM and CDR2 ANQGSEA.